The clone carrying this T cell receptor beta chain came up once. This CDR3 is also generated by other DNA sequences in the sample. This sample was included in a study of shared clonotypes between healthy human individuals. About the research overall: Each donor contributed plates that comprised three CD4 naive, three CD4 memory, two CD8 naive and one CD8 memory.

V was shortened by 3 bases and J by 4 bases, with 10 bases between the two germline ends. Germline lookup yields CDR1 LNHDA and CDR2 SQIVND (reference sequence). The CDR3 is 14 amino acids. As processed by the authors: ImmunoSEQ sequences covered only the junction and lacked quality scores; filtering therefore differed. Clones were read by immunoSEQ multiplex PCR, and TCRdb kept only the in-frame ones, dropping some. For V, J and clone size, that table is used; D and trimming come from the DNA. This sample has a few million clones, with about 90% found just once. The sample consisted of naive CD4+ T cells from PBMCs. Subset denoted: CD45RA+ positively selected. The sequence was obtained from a man younger than 35 in good health. Some clones in this sample may be carry-over from other donors' samples. The chain joins TRBV19 to TRBJ1-5; D possibly corresponds to TRBD1 (6 bases). CDR3 residues: CASSMRGGNQPQHF. CDR3 sequence (DNA): TGTGCCAGTAGTATGAGGGGGGGAAATCAGCCCCAGCATTTT. Complete variable domain (other parts from reference TRBV19 and TRBJ1-5): DGGITQSPKYLFRKEGQNVTLSCEQNLNHDAMYWYRQDPGQGLRLIYYSQIVNDFQKGDIAEGYSVSREKKESFPLTVTSAQKNPTAFYLCASSMRGGNQPQHFGDGTRLSIL.